The 32 T cell receptor beta chains below were found in one sample sequenced in a study of T cell repertoires in cytomegalovirus infection. Each CDR3 protein is one row after TCRdb ran MiXCR on the reads. The sample contains about 150,000 distinct CDR3 sequences, about 20% of which appear only once. Sequencing was carried out using PBMCs. The receptors come from a human donor in good health (CMV status not recorded). Some clones in this sample may be carry-over from other donors' samples.

This rearrangement joins TRBV28 to TRBJ2-5; D uncertain. This CDR3 spans 14 amino acids. The germline CDR1 and CDR2 sequences are MDHEN and SYDVKM. The V and J ends lost 5 bases and 5 bases respectively, with 15 bases between them. The CDR3 reads CASSELGGWETQYF. As DNA, the CDR3 is TGTGCCAGCAGTGAATTAGGCGGTTGGGAGACCCAGTACTTC.

This chain joins TRBV6-5 and TRBJ1-2; 8 bases line up with TRBD1. The trim removed 2 bases at V and 8 bases at J, leaving 10 bases unmatched. The CDR3 extends over 15 amino acids. CDR1 is MNHEY and CDR2 is SVGAGI in the germline V gene. Here the CDR3 DNA reads TGTGCCAGCAGTTACGCGGCCCAGGGGGCTTGGGGCTACACCTTC. This codes for CASSYAAQGAWGYTF.

In its sample, this clonotype was seen a few times. This sequence joins TRBV19 and TRBJ2-7; D is perhaps TRBD1 (6 bases). The CDR3 covers 15 residues. Germline values: CDR1 LNHDA, CDR2 SQIVND (reference sequence). V was shortened by 4 bases and J by 0 bases, with 13 bases between the two germline ends. This chain's CDR3 is CASSSRQDLSYEQYF. CDR3 sequence (DNA): TGTGCCAGTAGTAGCCGACAGGACCTCTCCTACGAGCAGTACTTC.

This clonotype appeared a few times. This rearrangement joins TRBV12-3 or TRBV12-4 to TRBJ2-1; no clear D gene. This CDR3 contains 12 residues. V was pared by 3 bases and J by 4 bases, with 4 bases between. The chain's CDR3 is CASSFMYNEQFF. The CDR3, as DNA: TGTGCCAGCAGTTTTATGTACAATGAGCAGTTCTTC.

The chain recombines TRBV12-3 or TRBV12-4 with TRBJ1-1; D unresolved. This CDR3 comprises 14 residues. Trimming left V 7 bases short and J 1 base short, with 13 bases between. In DNA, the CDR3 is TGTGCCAGCAACCGCAATCCGGAGAACACTGAAGCTTTCTTT. Translated, it gives CASNRNPENTEAFF.

This clonotype has a count of ten or more. Just one base apart from a much larger clone, this may be a read error. The V call is TRBV7-2, the J call TRBJ1-5; D uncertain. CDR1 SGHTA and CDR2 FQGNSA come from the germline V gene. The CDR3 totals 15 residues. Trimming shortened V by 1 base and J by 0 bases, and 7 bases separated the two germline ends. The CDR3 nucleotides read TGTGCCAGCAGCTTAGGGGATTTTAGCAATCAGCCCCAGCATTTT. It codes for CASSLGDFSNQPQHF.

V gene TRBV7-9 combines with J gene TRBJ2-5; the D gene is possibly TRBD1 (5 bases). The germline V and J ends were trimmed by 3 bases and 4 bases, with 18 bases remaining between them. Germline CDR1 is SEHNR and CDR2 is FQNEAQ (reference sequence). The CDR3 has 16 residues. Written as DNA, the CDR3 is TGTGCCAGCAGCTTCTCGCCAGGAAGAAGGGGAGAGACCCAGTACTTC. The encoded protein is CASSFSPGRRGETQYF.

The rearrangement links TRBV7-3 to TRBJ1-1; TRBD1 might be the D (5 bases). Between the trimmed V and J ends, which lost 0 bases and 6 bases, there was a span of 8 bases. CDR1 is SGHTA and CDR2 is FQGTGA in the germline V gene. CDR3 length: 13 amino acids. The CDR3 spells CASSLTGGAEAFF. DNA for the CDR3: TGTGCCAGCAGCTTAACAGGAGGGGCTGAAGCTTTCTTT.

This clonotype was detected a few times. The CDR3 sequence: CASSQEGAGGRGDTQYF. The CDR3 region has the DNA TGCGCCAGCAGCCAAGAAGGAGCGGGGGGCCGGGGGGATACGCAGTATTTT. The chain recombines TRBV4-1 with TRBJ2-3, with TRBD2 matching 9 bases. Trimming removed 0 bases from V and 6 bases from J; junction bases left unmatched: 10. Germline V gives CDR1 MGHRA, CDR2 YSYEKL. The CDR3 covers 17 residues.

This clonotype was seen at least ten times. The CDR3 DNA sequence: TGTGCCAGCAGCCCTGGACAGGCGGACAATCAGCCCCAGCATTTT. Protein: CASSPGQADNQPQHF. The chain is built from TRBV5-8 and TRBJ1-5; 7 bases map to TRBD1. Germline V lookup: CDR1 SGHTS, CDR2 YDEGEE. The CDR3 has 15 residues. J was trimmed by 3 bases and V by 4 bases; bases with no gene match: 7.

This clonotype was detected ten times or more. The chain recombines TRBV6-5 with TRBJ1-1, with TRBD1 matching 9 bases. Germline V gives CDR1 MNHEY, CDR2 SVGAGI. The CDR3 sequence is 14 residues long. V lost 6 bases to trimming and J lost 2 bases; unmatched junction nucleotides: 4. The CDR3 reads CASSRTGGNTEAFF. Here the CDR3 DNA reads TGTGCCAGCAGCAGAACAGGGGGCAACACTGAAGCTTTCTTT.

This clonotype was found a few times. The genes are TRBV7-6 and TRBJ1-6; the match to TRBD1 covers 11 bases. The CDR3 runs to 17 residues. The germline CDR1 and CDR2 sequences are SGHVS and FNYEAQ. The J segment lost 7 bases and the V segment lost 1 base, leaving 6 bases of the junction unmatched. The CDR3 region has the DNA TGTGCCAGCAGCTTAGGGACAGGGGGCGAGTGGAATTCACCCCTCCACTTT. Residues: CASSLGTGGEWNSPLHF.

This clonotype appeared a few times. This chain joins TRBV7-9 and TRBJ1-4; a possible D gene is TRBD1 (6 bases). This CDR3 contains 15 residues. V was cut by 3 bases and J by 0 bases, with 8 bases left in between. Germline values: CDR1 SEHNR, CDR2 FQNEAQ (reference sequence). The CDR3 reads CASSLDRPTNEKLFF. Written as DNA, the CDR3 is TGTGCCAGCAGCTTGGACAGACCAACTAATGAAAAACTGTTTTTT.

There are a few counts of this clonotype. The rearrangement links TRBV28 to TRBJ2-7; 7 nucleotides agree with TRBD2. The germline V gene has CDR1 MDHEN and CDR2 SYDVKM. The V and J ends lost 3 bases and 3 bases, in that order; junction bases with no gene match: 5. CDR3 length equals 14 residues. The CDR3 nucleotides are TGTGCCAGCAGTTTGGGGACTATAATCTACGAGCAGTACTTC. This encodes CASSLGTIIYEQYF.

This clonotype was counted many times. The V gene is TRBV6-1, the J gene TRBJ1-1; possible D gene TRBD1, 6 bases. The CDR3 totals 17 residues. CDR1 MNHNS and CDR2 SASEGT come from the germline V gene. With 2 bases removed from V and 0 bases from J, the gap between germline ends came to 16 bases. The CDR3 DNA sequence: TGTGCCAGCAGTGAATTGATAACAGGGCGGATGAACACTGAAGCTTTCTTT. It specifies CASSELITGRMNTEAFF.

This chain connects TRBV6-6 to TRBJ1-1; D remains unclear. Germline V CDR1 and CDR2: MNHNY, SVGAGI (reference sequence). This CDR3 is built from 12 residues. V shed 3 bases and J shed 6 bases, with 8 bases lying between them. The CDR3 protein is CASSYPQPEAFF. CDR3 in DNA: TGTGCCAGCAGTTATCCCCAGCCTGAAGCTTTCTTT.

This clonotype was observed at least ten times. The chain uses TRBV7-2 and TRBJ2-1, with D perhaps matching TRBD1 (6 bases). The germline gives CDR1 SGHTA, CDR2 FQGNSA. This CDR3 spans 16 amino acids. V lost 2 bases, J lost 8 bases, and 19 bases lay in between. CDR3 amino acids: CASSLKVDRFGHEQFF. CDR3 nucleotide sequence: TGTGCCAGCAGCTTAAAGGTTGACAGGTTTGGGCATGAGCAGTTCTTC.

This clonotype was seen only a few times. This chain links TRBV12-3 or TRBV12-4 with TRBJ2-6; D is possibly TRBD1 (5 bases). CDR3 length equals 14 residues. Deletions cut 7 bases from V and 1 base from J, with 8 bases between. CDR3 in DNA: TGTGCCAGCAACTCAGGGTCTGGGGCCAACGTCCTGACTTTC. Translation gives CASNSGSGANVLTF.

The CDR3 reads CSASGRGTYEQYF. CDR3 sequence (DNA): TGCAGTGCTAGCGGGCGCGGCACCTACGAGCAGTACTTC. The chain joins TRBV20-1 to TRBJ2-7; the D is unclear. The germline V gene has CDR1 DFQATT and CDR2 SNEGSKA (reference sequence). Trimming cost V 3 bases and J 2 bases, with 11 bases left between them. The CDR3 runs to 13 residues.

This clonotype was counted a few times. The chain has TRBV28 and TRBJ2-2, with 8 bases aligning to TRBD1. J lost 2 bases, V lost 5 bases, and 7 bases had no gene match. Germline values: CDR1 MDHEN, CDR2 SYDVKM. This CDR3 region has 16 residues. DNA of the CDR3: TGTGCCAGCAGTCGGGACAGGCCTTCCAACACCGGGGAGCTGTTTTTT. Translation: CASSRDRPSNTGELFF.

Many counts were recorded for this clonotype. The chain carries TRBV7-2 and TRBJ2-1, with a possible D match to TRBD1 (7 bases). The germline CDR1 and CDR2 sequences are SGHTA and FQGNSA. V lost 4 bases and J lost 7, with 14 bases in between. The CDR3 runs to 14 residues. This CDR3 reads CASSWGAGGNEQFF. The CDR3 bases are TGTGCCAGCAGCTGGGGGGCAGGGGGGAATGAGCAGTTCTTC.

This rearrangement joins TRBV28 to TRBJ1-5, with D unclear. The CDR3 sequence is 13 residues long. Trimming removed 11 bases from V and 0 bases from J, with 11 bases in between. Looked up from germline, CDR1 is MDHEN and CDR2 is SYDVKM. The CDR3 region has the DNA TGTGCCGGGCAGATTCATAGCAATCAGCCCCAGCATTTT. Translated, it gives CAGQIHSNQPQHF.

DNA of the CDR3: TGTGCCAGCAGCGCCCCCGCCAGGGCGGGCACTGAAGCTTTCTTT. Encoded protein: CASSAPARAGTEAFF. This chain connects TRBV28 to TRBJ1-1; maybe TRBD1 (5 bases). This CDR3 has 15 amino acids. V was shortened by 6 bases and J by 4 bases, with 18 bases between the two germline ends. In germline, CDR1 is MDHEN, CDR2 SYDVKM.

The J gene is TRBJ2-1, the V gene TRBV11-2, with TRBD2 matching over 14 bases. V was pared by 5 bases and J by 3 bases, with 9 bases of the junction left unmatched. Germline V gives CDR1 SGHAT, CDR2 FQNNGV. The CDR3 runs to 18 residues. The CDR3 protein is CASSGQTSGRALYNEQFF. CDR3 nucleotide sequence: TGTGCCAGCAGCGGCCAGACTAGCGGGAGGGCCCTCTACAATGAGCAGTTCTTC.

This clonotype appeared many times. The genes are TRBV12-3 or TRBV12-4 and TRBJ1-1, with D unclear. V shed 7 bases and J shed 8 bases, with 29 bases lying between them. The CDR3 spans 17 residues. CDR3: CASTSGTEIFPLKEAFF. CDR3 DNA: TGTGCCAGCACATCGGGAACCGAGATTTTTCCTTTGAAAGAAGCTTTCTTT.

This clonotype was picked up many times. A junction end diverges from the germline sequence, so it may reflect a read error. The rearrangement links TRBV7-7 to TRBJ2-5, with a tentative D call TRBD2 (6 bases). The length of the CDR3 is 14 residues. Germline-derived CDR1 and CDR2 are SSHAT and FNYEAQ (reference sequence). The CDR3 DNA reads TGTGCTAGCAGCTACGGGGGACCTGCGGAGACCCAGTACTTC. It specifies CASSYGGPAETQYF.

This clonotype was recorded only once. The rearrangement links TRBV24-1 to TRBJ2-1; D is uncertain. This CDR3 region has 16 residues. V was clipped by 4 bases and J by 4 bases, with 16 bases between them. The V gene's germline CDR1 is KGHDR and CDR2 SFDVKD. This CDR3 reads CATSDGKDYSYNEQFF. The CDR3 DNA reads as TGTGCCACCAGTGACGGAAAGGATTACTCGTACAATGAGCAGTTCTTC.

The CDR3 protein is CASRTGTYSNQPQHF. In DNA form, the CDR3 reads TGTGCCAGCAGGACAGGGACCTATAGCAATCAGCCCCAGCATTTT. The gene calls are TRBV28 and TRBJ1-5; the match to TRBD1 covers 7 bases. Germline trimming cut 6 bases from V and 0 bases from J; bases unmatched to any gene: 5. This CDR3 is built from 15 residues. From germline, CDR1 is MDHEN and CDR2 SYDVKM.

This clonotype came up many times. The chain carries TRBV7-2 and TRBJ2-7; the match to TRBD2 covers 7 bases. The V and J ends lost 4 bases and 2 bases, in that order; junction bases with no gene match: 5. This CDR3 region has 14 residues. Per germline, CDR1 SGHTA and CDR2 FQGNSA. The CDR3 nucleotides read TGTGCCAGCAGCTCCTTTGGGGGGGCCTACGAGCAGTACTTC. Its protein is CASSSFGGAYEQYF.

This clonotype was detected many times. The chain joins TRBV7-6 to TRBJ2-3; the D is unclear. V dropped 5 bases and J dropped 5 bases, with 8 bases sitting between them. The CDR3 has 12 amino acids. In germline, CDR1 is SGHVS, CDR2 FNYEAQ. In nucleotides, the CDR3 is TGTGCCAGCAGCCCAACCGGAGATACGCAGTATTTT. Protein product: CASSPTGDTQYF.

The chain couples TRBV5-4 to TRBJ2-5, with TRBD1 identical over 11 bases. The CDR3 loop spans 15 amino acids. V shed 4 bases, J shed 5 bases, and the junction held 7 bases outside the gene matches. From germline, CDR1 is SGHNT and CDR2 YYREEE (reference sequence). CDR3 protein: CASSLRTGGRETQYF. The CDR3 nucleotides read TGTGCCAGCAGCCTACGGACAGGGGGCCGGGAGACCCAGTACTTC.

The chain employs TRBV28 and TRBJ1-1, with D possibly matching TRBD1 (5 bases). Germline V gene lookup returns CDR1 MDHEN and CDR2 SYDVKM. CDR3 length equals 14 residues. V lost 1 base and J lost 0, with 6 bases in between. CDR3 loop: CASSLSRVNTEAFF. Written as DNA, the CDR3 is TGTGCCAGCAGTTTATCCAGGGTGAACACTGAAGCTTTCTTT.